This TCR beta chain comes out of a study of T cell responses to AZD1222 COVID-19 vaccine. Study in general: Samples with a second dose at about 4 or about 12 weeks were pooled together. Study-wide points: Baseline testing showed seropositivity in only 5 or 6 AZD1222 recipients. White British ancestry dominated among donors, who included more females, and clonal diversity was possibly underestimated. After the peak T cell response, and only then, were repertoires sampled.

The germline gives CDR1 MNHNY, CDR2 SVGAGI (reference sequence). Trimming took off 6 bases at V and 0 bases at J, with 15 bases between the two ends. This CDR3 has 16 amino acids. Sequencing was performed with immunoSEQ multiplex PCR; in TCRdb, only in-frame clones are kept and a portion is missing. The sample has more than 150,000 clones, approximately 92% seen once; the top ten hold more than 9%. For this clone: No antigen is known for it.

This sequence joins TRBV6-6 and TRBJ1-3; weak D call: TRBD1 (5 bases). Sequenced material: peripheral blood, taken on day 0 of AZD1222 vaccination. The origin of this receptor is an adult in good health. CDR3 nucleotides: TGTGCCAGCAGGGTCGGGGCAGCCTTCTCTGGAAACACCATATATTTT. This gives the protein CASRVGAAFSGNTIYF.